The 12 T cell receptor beta chains in this list originate from one sample, sequenced in a study of blood T cell repertoires in COVID-19. Measured with immunoSEQ multiplex PCR; TCRdb has only the in-frame clones, and not every one. The data contain 150,000 to 160,000 clones, about 89% of them seen just once; the ten biggest clones take up 0.45% to 0.65%. The source material was peripheral blood. Receptors were obtained from a man aged 45-65 years with acute or convalescent COVID-19.

The chain carries TRBV19 and TRBJ2-5; 9 bases align to TRBD1. The V gene end was trimmed by 4 bases and the J gene end by 0 bases; junction bases not matched to a gene: 6. The CDR3 consists of 16 residues. Looked up from germline, CDR1 is LNHDA and CDR2 is SQIVND (reference sequence). CDR3 loop: CASSRGDRDHQETQYF. In DNA form, the CDR3 reads TGTGCCAGTAGTAGAGGGGACAGGGACCACCAAGAGACCCAGTACTTC.

V is TRBV19 and J is TRBJ2-5; TRBD1 agrees at 9 bases. Germline loops: CDR1 LNHDA, CDR2 SQIVND (reference sequence). V trimming: 6 bases; J trimming: 4 bases; junction bases outside the gene matches: 9. The CDR3 is 15 amino acids. For the CDR3, the DNA is TGTGCCAGTAGACCCCTCACAGGGGGCCGAGAGACCCAGTACTTC. Translating it yields CASRPLTGGRETQYF.

V is TRBV10-2 and J is TRBJ1-2; tentative D call: TRBD1 (5 bases). The CDR3 has 11 amino acids. Between the trimmed V and J ends, which lost 6 bases and 7 bases, there was a span of 9 bases. CDR1 WSHSY and CDR2 SAAADI come from the germline V gene. The CDR3 reads CASRGLGGYTF. Here the CDR3 DNA reads TGCGCCAGCAGGGGGCTCGGTGGCTACACCTTC.

The chain joins TRBV13 to TRBJ2-7; D perhaps matches TRBD2 (5 bases). V lost 0 bases and J lost 0, with 6 bases in between. The CDR3 contains 14 residues. CDR1 PRHDT and CDR2 FYEKMQ come from the germline V gene (reference sequence). This chain's CDR3 is CASSLGRGSYEQYF. In DNA form, the CDR3 reads TGTGCCAGCAGCTTAGGTCGGGGCTCCTACGAGCAGTACTTC.

The chain is built from TRBV19 and TRBJ2-3; possible D gene TRBD2, 7 bases. There are 15 residues in the CDR3. From germline, CDR1 is LNHDA and CDR2 SQIVND (reference sequence). V shed 7 bases and J shed 2 bases, with 16 bases lying between them. The CDR3: CASKGGALYTDTQYF. The CDR3 coding sequence is TGTGCCAGTAAGGGGGGGGCCTTATACACAGATACGCAGTATTTT.

The rearrangement uses TRBV7-2 and TRBJ2-7; D perhaps matches TRBD1 (6 bases). CDR3 size: 13 residues. Trimming cost V 10 bases and J 0 bases, with 13 bases left between them. Germline CDR1 and CDR2: SGHTA and FQGNSA. The CDR3 DNA is TGTGCCACCACGGACAGTGCCTCCTACGAGCAGTACTTC. Translation: CATTDSASYEQYF.

This clone was seen a handful of times. J is TRBJ1-5 and V is TRBV19; 7 nucleotides line up with TRBD1. The CDR3 consists of 15 residues. V dropped 7 bases and J dropped 0; count of bases not matched to a gene: 6. Germline assignment: CDR1 LNHDA and CDR2 SQIVND (reference sequence). The CDR3 DNA is TGTGCCAGTACCACGACAGGGTATAGCAATCAGCCCCAGCATTTT. It is translated as CASTTTGYSNQPQHF.

The rearrangement joins TRBV7-3 to TRBJ1-5, with D perhaps TRBD1 (6 bases). V shed 1 base and J shed 0 bases, with 16 bases lying between them. The CDR3 contains 18 residues. Germline V gene lookup returns CDR1 SGHTA and CDR2 FQGTGA. Here the CDR3 DNA reads TGTGCCAGCAGCTTAATTTCTATCGGGGGGCTTAGCAATCAGCCCCAGCATTTT. Translated: CASSLISIGGLSNQPQHF.

This clone was picked up one time. J is TRBJ1-2 and V is TRBV11-2, with no clear D. Per the germline V gene, CDR1 is SGHAT and CDR2 is FQNNGV. Trimming stripped 5 bases from V and 4 bases from J, with 14 bases between. The CDR3 loop spans 14 amino acids. In DNA, the CDR3 is TGTGCCAGCAGCCTCAACGCGGGGAGCTATGGCTACACCTTC. Amino acids: CASSLNAGSYGYTF.

The chain is built from TRBV9 and TRBJ1-3; TRBD1 is a possible D gene (5 bases). Deletions cut 3 bases from V and 0 bases from J, with 13 bases between. The CDR3 is made up of 16 amino acids. The germline V gene has CDR1 SGDLS and CDR2 YYNGEE. CDR3 loop: CASSARVSNSGNTIYF. Written as DNA, the CDR3 is TGTGCCAGCAGCGCCAGGGTCTCGAACTCTGGAAACACCATATATTTT.

V gene TRBV28 combines with J gene TRBJ1-4; 7 bases are a match to TRBD1. The CDR3 runs to 18 residues. CDR1 MDHEN and CDR2 SYDVKM come from the germline V gene. V shed 2 bases, J shed 4 bases, and the junction held 13 bases outside the gene matches. CDR3 protein: CASSLRGRLGHSNEKLFF. CDR3 in DNA: TGTGCCAGCAGTTTAAGGGGGCGTTTGGGACACAGTAATGAAAAACTGTTTTTT.

V usage is TRBV7-8 and J usage is TRBJ2-3; 9 bases are shared with TRBD1. This CDR3 region has 17 residues. The trim removed 6 bases at V and 0 bases at J, leaving 10 bases unmatched. Germline lookup yields CDR1 SGHVS and CDR2 FQNEAQ. CDR3 nucleotide sequence: TGTGCCAGCAGATCCAAACAGGGGGCGCGTAGCACAGATACGCAGTATTTT. As protein: CASRSKQGARSTDTQYF. Filled out from reference TRBV7-8 and TRBJ2-3, the complete variable domain reads GAGVSQSPRYKVAKRGQDVALRCDPISGHVSLFWYQQALGQGPEFLTYFQNEAQLDKSGLPSDRFFAERPEGSVSTLKIQRTQQEDSAVYLCASRSKQGARSTDTQYFGPGTRLTVL.